What follows are 32 T cell receptor beta chains derived from one specimen sequenced in a study of T-cell reconstitution after alpha-beta-depleted transplantation in children. Their antigens remain unidentified. General study points: It was newly produced T cells that mostly accounted for T-cell counts and diversity one year after transplant.

Preparation of the TCRbeta library involved a method that used unique molecular identifiers. TCRdb re-called the PCR reads with MiXCR, one entry per CDR3 protein. Among about 300,000 distinct CDR3 sequences listed, almost 8% were seen once. This specimen was peripheral blood, taken 360 days after TCRalphabeta/CD19-depleted stem cell transplant. Receptors were obtained from a female patient aged 2-9 years who had a stem cell transplant for Fanconi anemia, so the T cells may come from the graft donor.

The gene calls are TRBV6-1 and TRBJ2-1, with no clear D. CDR1 MNHNS and CDR2 SASEGT come from the germline V gene. The CDR3 contains 11 residues. V lost 3 bases, J lost 10 bases, and 7 bases lay in between. In DNA, the CDR3 is TGTGCCAGCAGTGATCTAGGGGAGCAGTTCTTC. Translation: CASSDLGEQFF.

This clonotype was counted many times. This chain links TRBV28 with TRBJ2-3; no firm D call. V was cut by 5 bases and J by 5 bases, with 5 bases left in between. This CDR3 has 11 amino acids. Germline CDR1 reads MDHEN; CDR2 reads SYDVKM. CDR3 sequence reads: CASSLIDTQYF. CDR3 sequence (DNA): TGTGCCAGCAGTCTTATAGATACGCAGTATTTT.

To note about this clonotype: Just one base apart from a much larger clone, this may be a read error. The chain uses TRBV29-1 and TRBJ1-3; D gene unclear. This CDR3 is built from 13 residues. The germline V gene encodes CDR1 SQVTM and CDR2 ANQGSEA. The chain's CDR3 is CSVTQSSANTIYF. CDR3 nucleotide sequence: TGCAGCGTAACCCAGTCCTCTGCAAACACCATATATTTT.

This chain uses TRBV6-1 with TRBJ2-3; maybe TRBD2 (6 bases). There are 14 residues in the CDR3. Looked up from germline, CDR1 is MNHNS and CDR2 is SASEGT. Deletions cut 1 base from V and 5 bases from J, with 10 bases between. This CDR3 is CASSEVGGGDTQYF. The DNA for the CDR3 is TGTGCCAGCAGTGAAGTCGGGGGTGGAGATACGCAGTATTTT.

There are many counts of this clonotype. The chain combines TRBV29-1 with TRBJ2-1, with 10 positions matching TRBD2. V lost 7 bases and J lost 2; bases outside the gene matches: 8. CDR1 SQVTM and CDR2 ANQGSEA come from the germline V gene. This CDR3 has 15 residues. This chain's CDR3 is CSAAGLAETYNEQFF. In DNA form, the CDR3 reads TGCAGCGCCGCCGGACTAGCGGAGACCTACAATGAGCAGTTCTTC.

This clonotype was detected ten times or more. The gene calls are TRBV20-1 and TRBJ2-1; 7 bases match TRBD1. The V gene's germline CDR1 is DFQATT and CDR2 SNEGSKA (reference sequence). The CDR3 is made up of 15 amino acids. With 2 bases clipped from V and 0 bases from J, the junction kept 4 bases outside the gene matches. In DNA, the CDR3 is TGCAGTGCTAGATCCCGGGACAGCTCCTACAATGAGCAGTTCTTC. It specifies CSARSRDSSYNEQFF.

This clonotype came up a few times. The J gene is TRBJ2-4, the V gene TRBV6-2 or TRBV6-3; D may be TRBD1 (6 bases). V lost 5 bases, J lost 0 bases, and 14 bases lay in between. The CDR3 totals 16 residues. Germline assignment: CDR1 MNHEY and CDR2 SVGEGT. The CDR3 region is CASSHRDIRAKNIQYF. The CDR3, as DNA: TGTGCCAGCAGTCACCGGGACATTAGAGCCAAAAACATTCAGTACTTC.

This clonotype was detected many times. This rearrangement joins TRBV10-2 to TRBJ1-2; a possible D gene is TRBD1 (5 bases). The CDR3 has 13 amino acids. V was trimmed by 5 bases and J by 8 bases, leaving 15 bases between them. Germline V gene sequence: CDR1 WSHSY, CDR2 SAAADI. CDR3 sequence (DNA): TGCGCCAGCAGTAGCCCTGGGGCCGGGGGCTACACCTTC. Its translation: CASSSPGAGGYTF.

This clonotype was observed a handful of times. The chain joins TRBV7-2 to TRBJ2-1; TRBD1 is a possible D gene (6 bases). Trimming removed 5 bases at V and 8 bases at J, with 13 bases between. This CDR3 region has 13 residues. Germline V CDR1 and CDR2: SGHTA, FQGNSA. CDR3 DNA sequence: TGTGCCAGCAGCCCACTAACAGGGCATGAGCAGTTCTTC. This encodes CASSPLTGHEQFF.

This clonotype showed up just a few times. J is TRBJ2-7 and V is TRBV12-3 or TRBV12-4; no definite D call. The V and J ends lost 5 bases and 6 bases respectively, with 11 bases between them. The CDR3 runs 12 residues. The CDR3 DNA reads TGTGCCAGCAGTGACCGCCCCGGCGAGCAGTACTTC. It translates to CASSDRPGEQYF.

This clonotype was seen at least ten times. The gene calls are TRBV12-3 or TRBV12-4 and TRBJ2-2; D gene ambiguous. This CDR3 spans 14 amino acids. Trimming left V 3 bases short and J 6 bases short, with 11 bases between. DNA for the CDR3: TGTGCCAGCAGTTTGGCAGTCTGGGCCGGGGAGCTGTTTTTT. This sequence encodes CASSLAVWAGELFF.

The chain employs TRBV6-1 and TRBJ2-5, with D perhaps matching TRBD1 (6 bases). CDR3 size: 16 residues. Per the germline V gene, CDR1 is MNHNS and CDR2 is SASEGT. V shed 6 bases and J shed 4 bases, with 21 bases lying between them. The chain's CDR3 is CASSRRTQGSPETQYF. The CDR3 DNA is TGTGCCAGCAGCCGGCGAACCCAGGGGTCCCCAGAGACCCAGTACTTC.

The chain uses TRBV11-2 and TRBJ2-1; the match to TRBD1 covers 7 bases. Germline V gene sequence: CDR1 SGHAT, CDR2 FQNNGV. This CDR3 comprises 15 residues. The V segment lost 5 bases and the J segment 4 bases; nucleotides outside the gene matches: 8. The DNA of the CDR3 is TGTGCCAGCAGCCCCTTACAGGGGAAATACAATGAGCAGTTCTTC. This encodes CASSPLQGKYNEQFF.

On this clonotype itself: This may arise from a read error, as a much more abundant clone is one base away. The final CDR3 position lacks the conserved phenylalanine or tryptophan, pointing to a likely read error. The genes are TRBV6-1 and TRBJ2-7, with D possibly being TRBD1 (6 bases). CDR3 length: 14 residues. V was trimmed by 2 bases and J by 4 bases, leaving 12 bases between them. Germline V lookup: CDR1 MNHNS, CDR2 SASEGT. CDR3 nucleotides: TGTGCCAGCAGTGAATGGGGGCCGGTGTACGAGCAGTACATC. Its protein product is CASSEWGPVYEQYI.

This chain joins TRBV2 and TRBJ2-7; TRBD2 matches at 7 bases. Germline values: CDR1 SNHLY, CDR2 FYNNEI. The CDR3 length is 15 residues. The V segment lost 3 bases and the J segment 7 bases; nucleotides outside the gene matches: 12. This chain's CDR3 is CASSDSGGMSPEQYF. The CDR3 DNA follows: TGTGCCAGCAGTGATTCGGGGGGAATGAGTCCTGAGCAGTACTTC.

In this sample, this clonotype turned up many times. The chain recombines TRBV12-3 or TRBV12-4 with TRBJ2-7, with TRBD2 identical over 8 bases. This CDR3 is built from 16 residues. V trimming: 6 bases; J trimming: 3 bases; junction bases outside the gene matches: 13. The CDR3: CASSPRTSFTGYEQYF. For the CDR3, the DNA is TGTGCCAGCAGCCCCAGGACTAGCTTTACGGGCTACGAGCAGTACTTC.

This clonotype was observed many times. The CDR3 nucleotides are TGTGCCAGCAGCTTCGGTCCCTCGGGCAATGAGCAGTTCTTC. It codes for CASSFGPSGNEQFF. The V gene is TRBV27, the J gene TRBJ2-1; D gene uncertain. Looked up from germline, CDR1 is MNHEY and CDR2 is SMNVEV (reference sequence). V lost 6 bases and J lost 6, with 15 bases in between. The CDR3 is made up of 14 amino acids.

The sample holds many counts of this clonotype. The rearrangement joins TRBV5-1 to TRBJ2-7, with 7 nucleotides matching TRBD1. Germline CDR1 and CDR2: SGHRS and YFSETQ. This CDR3 has 15 residues. J lost 3 bases, V lost 2 bases, and 8 bases had no gene match. CDR3 loop: CASSFLQGQSYEQYF. In DNA, the CDR3 is TGCGCCAGCAGCTTCCTCCAGGGACAGAGCTACGAGCAGTACTTC.

This clonotype has ten or more counts. The rearrangement uses TRBV20-1 and TRBJ2-7; D not certain. This CDR3 has 13 amino acids. The germline gives CDR1 DFQATT, CDR2 SNEGSKA (reference sequence). Trimming took off 3 bases at V and 2 bases at J, with 11 bases between the two ends. The CDR3 reads CSASWAATYEQYF. CDR3 nucleotide sequence: TGCAGTGCTAGTTGGGCAGCGACCTACGAGCAGTACTTC.

This clonotype was counted between two and nine times. V usage is TRBV5-1 and J usage is TRBJ1-4; possible D gene TRBD1, 6 bases. Trimming removed 1 base from V and 8 bases from J, with 18 bases in between. Germline CDR1 reads SGHRS; CDR2 reads YFSETQ. CDR3 length: 16 residues. Written as DNA, the CDR3 is TGCGCCAGCAGCTTGAATGGTTTGCAGGGGAGGGAAAAACTGTTTTTT. It is translated as CASSLNGLQGREKLFF.

Ten or more counts support this clonotype. The chain's CDR3 is CASSLSALPGTGMETQYF. Written as DNA, the CDR3 is TGTGCCAGCAGCTTATCAGCTCTGCCCGGGACAGGGATGGAGACCCAGTACTTC. The chain employs TRBV7-8 and TRBJ2-5, with 9 nucleotides matching TRBD1. The CDR3 has 18 residues. V shed 2 bases and J 5 bases; nucleotides not matched to a gene: 15. CDR1 SGHVS and CDR2 FQNEAQ come from the germline V gene.

Ten or more counts support this clonotype. The chain combines TRBV27 with TRBJ2-3, with 10 positions matching TRBD2. CDR1 is MNHEY, CDR2 SMNVEV, per germline (reference sequence). This CDR3 has 18 residues. Trimming removed 5 bases from V and 2 bases from J; junction bases left unmatched: 13. CDR3 bases: TGTGCCAGCAGTATAACTAGACTAGCGGGCCTCAACACAGATACGCAGTATTTT. Translation gives CASSITRLAGLNTDTQYF.

There are a few counts of this clonotype. The gene calls are TRBV5-1 and TRBJ1-2; D gene ambiguous. V was cut by 5 bases and J by 8 bases, with 16 bases left in between. The CDR3 has 13 residues. CDR1 SGHRS and CDR2 YFSETQ come from the germline V gene. The CDR3 is CASREESLGGYTF. In DNA, the CDR3 is TGCGCCAGCAGGGAGGAGTCGCTAGGAGGCTACACCTTC.

This clonotype was recorded many times. The chain combines TRBV12-3 or TRBV12-4 with TRBJ2-6; TRBD2 aligns across 10 bases. The CDR3 is 15 amino acids. J lost 1 base, V lost 6 bases, and 0 bases had no gene match. The CDR3 reads CASRLAGSGANVLTF. As DNA, the CDR3 is TGTGCCAGCAGACTAGCGGGGTCTGGGGCCAACGTCCTGACTTTC.

This clonotype was observed a few times. The J gene is TRBJ1-5, the V gene TRBV6-5; 7 bases fit TRBD1. Trimming cost V 6 bases and J 2 bases; bases outside gene matches: 10. Germline lookup yields CDR1 MNHEY and CDR2 SVGAGI. This CDR3 comprises 16 residues. As DNA, the CDR3 is TGTGCCAGCAGCCCGAACCGACAGGGCGGCAATCAGCCCCAGCATTTT. It encodes CASSPNRQGGNQPQHF.

J is TRBJ2-3 and V is TRBV10-3; 8 positions match TRBD2. After removal of 8 bases from V and 4 bases from J, the junction contained 5 bases not matched to a gene. CDR1 and CDR2 (germline): ENHRY, SYGVKD. This CDR3 has 13 amino acids. CDR3 in amino acids: CAIRRGGADTQYF. In DNA, the CDR3 is TGTGCCATCCGACGGGGGGGTGCAGATACGCAGTATTTT.

This clonotype was recorded many times. This chain joins TRBV9 and TRBJ1-1; tentative D call: TRBD1 (5 bases). Per the germline V gene, CDR1 is SGDLS and CDR2 is YYNGEE. V lost 4 bases and J 0 bases, leaving 13 bases between the germline ends. The CDR3 runs to 15 residues. The CDR3 region is CASSPRGSLNTEAFF. CDR3 bases: TGTGCCAGCAGCCCGAGGGGCAGCTTGAACACTGAAGCTTTCTTT.

Details on this clonotype: Just one base apart from a much larger clone, this may be a read error. The chain has TRBV28 and TRBJ2-7, with D unresolved. The germline gives CDR1 MDHEN, CDR2 SYDVKM. The CDR3 contains 14 residues. DNA of the CDR3: TGTGCCAGCAGTTTAGGTCTGGGCCTCTACGGGCAGTACGTC. Its protein product is CASSLGLGLYGQYV.

This rearrangement joins TRBV7-9 to TRBJ1-2; possibly TRBD1 for D (6 bases). Germline CDR1 SEHNR, CDR2 FQNEAQ (reference sequence). CDR3 length: 14 residues. Trimming shortened V by 1 base and J by 6 bases, and 12 bases separated the two germline ends. CDR3 protein: CASSLVPGVDGYTF. The CDR3 DNA sequence: TGTGCCAGCAGCTTAGTCCCAGGGGTCGATGGCTACACCTTC.

This clonotype occurred a few times. The chain joins TRBV5-1 to TRBJ1-2; 9 nucleotides align to TRBD1. Germline V gives CDR1 SGHRS, CDR2 YFSETQ. V was pared by 4 bases and J by 4 bases, with 5 bases of the junction left unmatched. The CDR3 sequence is 14 residues long. The CDR3 protein is CASSPTGGRYGYTF. The CDR3 nucleotides are TGCGCCAGCAGCCCTACAGGGGGCCGCTATGGCTACACCTTC.

This clonotype was seen a handful of times. The chain links TRBV27 to TRBJ1-5; tentative D call: TRBD1 (5 bases). Germline V gene data show CDR1 as MNHEY and CDR2 as SMNVEV (reference sequence). This CDR3 is 15 amino acids long. Trimming pared 8 bases from V and 6 bases from J, leaving 20 bases between. The CDR3 protein is CASSPRGGVGQPQHF. The CDR3 DNA reads TGTGCCAGCTCCCCACGTGGGGGGGTTGGTCAGCCCCAGCATTTT.

This clonotype was observed a few times. The chain recombines TRBV2 with TRBJ1-2; D is possibly TRBD1 (5 bases). There are 13 residues in the CDR3. Trimming left V 4 bases short and J 4 bases short, with 10 bases between. Germline loops: CDR1 SNHLY, CDR2 FYNNEI. CDR3 coding DNA: TGTGCCAGCAGTGCCTGGGACTCCTATGGCTACACCTTC. It translates to CASSAWDSYGYTF.